The rows below give T cell receptor beta chains drawn from one sample of a study of blood T cell repertoires in COVID-19. The table came from immunoSEQ multiplex PCR; TCRdb's copy has only in-frame clones and leaves some out. The table records roughly 500,000 clones, approximately 86% of them present only once. Sequencing was performed on PBMCs or T cells enriched from blood (not recorded which). Source of these receptors: a woman aged 55-70 years who had recovered from COVID-19. The CDR3 runs from the conserved cysteine through the conserved F or W. Fields, in order: D gene, V gene, J gene, clone size, CDR3 protein, CDR3 DNA. D genes are given only for firm matches. Expanded clones are given a class, and other clones once, few, many or no size at all.

D gene: TRBD2
V gene: TRBV5-1
J gene: TRBJ2-3
clone size: -
CDR3 protein: CASSPGLAGVIDTQYF
CDR3 DNA: TGCGCCAGCAGCCCTGGACTAGCGGGGGTTATAGATACGCAGTATTTT

D gene: -
V gene: TRBV7-2
J gene: TRBJ1-2
clone size: -
CDR3 protein: CASSLTGRANYGYTF
CDR3 DNA: TGTGCCAGCAGCTTAACAGGGAGAGCTAACTATGGCTACACCTTC

D gene: TRBD1
V gene: TRBV7-6
J gene: TRBJ1-2
clone size: once
CDR3 protein: CASSLAPLEGALSYGYTF
CDR3 DNA: TGTGCCAGCAGCTTAGCTCCCTTAGAGGGGGCGCTTAGCTATGGCTACACCTTC

D gene: TRBD1
V gene: TRBV6-1
J gene: TRBJ1-3
clone size: -
CDR3 protein: CASFHGQGINTIYF
CDR3 DNA: TGTGCCAGCTTCCATGGACAGGGGATAAACACCATATATTTT

D gene: TRBD2
V gene: TRBV3-1/TRBV3-2
J gene: TRBJ2-5
clone size: few
CDR3 protein: CASSQSGGVQETQYF
CDR3 DNA: TGTGCCAGCAGCCAGAGCGGGGGGGTCCAAGAGACCCAGTACTTC

D gene: -
V gene: TRBV4-1
J gene: TRBJ1-1
clone size: -
CDR3 protein: CASSQGVQTMNTEAFF
CDR3 DNA: TGCGCCAGCAGCCAGGGTGTACAGACCATGAACACTGAAGCTTTCTTT

D gene: TRBD1
V gene: TRBV4-1
J gene: TRBJ1-1
clone size: -
CDR3 protein: CASSQTRDRVTEAFF
CDR3 DNA: TGCGCCAGCAGCCAGACCCGGGACAGGGTCACTGAAGCTTTCTTT

D gene: -
V gene: TRBV11-2
J gene: TRBJ2-4
clone size: -
CDR3 protein: CASSRGPGTSFGSKNIQYF
CDR3 DNA: TGTGCCAGCAGCCGTGGACCAGGGACATCCTTTGGTAGCAAAAACATTCAGTACTTC

D gene: -
V gene: TRBV5-1
J gene: TRBJ1-2
clone size: -
CDR3 protein: CASSLGQGTRFNYGYTF
CDR3 DNA: TGCGCCAGCAGCTTGGGTCAGGGGACTAGGTTTAACTATGGCTACACCTTC

D gene: -
V gene: TRBV3-1/TRBV3-2
J gene: TRBJ1-1
clone size: -
CDR3 protein: CASSQVANTEAFF
CDR3 DNA: TGTGCCAGCAGCCAAGTGGCAAACACTGAAGCTTTCTTT

D gene: -
V gene: TRBV24-1
J gene: TRBJ2-2
clone size: -
CDR3 protein: CATSDASGQGGAGELFF
CDR3 DNA: TGTGCCACCAGTGACGCGTCGGGGCAGGGGGGTGCCGGGGAGCTGTTTTTT

D gene: TRBD1
V gene: TRBV6-1
J gene: TRBJ2-5
clone size: -
CDR3 protein: CASSEGGTGGLAIQYF
CDR3 DNA: TGTGCCAGCAGTGAAGGAGGGACAGGGGGCCTAGCAATCCAGTACTTC

D gene: -
V gene: TRBV5-6
J gene: TRBJ1-5
clone size: -
CDR3 protein: CASSSTGLGNQPQHF
CDR3 DNA: TGTGCCAGCAGCTCAACAGGTCTAGGTAATCAGCCCCAGCATTTT

D gene: -
V gene: TRBV5-1
J gene: TRBJ1-3
clone size: -
CDR3 protein: CASSLLGLAGNTIYF
CDR3 DNA: TGCGCCAGCAGCTTGTTGGGACTCGCTGGAAACACCATATATTTT

D gene: TRBD1
V gene: TRBV4-1
J gene: TRBJ1-5
clone size: -
CDR3 protein: CASSQGQGGQPQHF
CDR3 DNA: TGCGCCAGCAGCCAAGGGCAGGGGGGTCAGCCCCAGCATTTT

D gene: -
V gene: TRBV24-1
J gene: TRBJ2-3
clone size: -
CDR3 protein: CATSDPSLRQTDTDTQYF
CDR3 DNA: TGTGCCACCAGTGACCCCTCACTCCGACAGACTGACACAGATACGCAGTATTTT

D gene: -
V gene: TRBV19
J gene: TRBJ1-2
clone size: -
CDR3 protein: CASSIQANYGYTF
CDR3 DNA: TGTGCCAGTAGTATCCAGGCGAACTATGGCTACACCTTC

D gene: -
V gene: TRBV2
J gene: TRBJ2-4
clone size: -
CDR3 protein: CASSVRRDIQYF
CDR3 DNA: TGTGCCAGCAGTGTGAGGCGAGACATTCAGTACTTC

D gene: -
V gene: TRBV3-1/TRBV3-2
J gene: TRBJ1-6
clone size: -
CDR3 protein: CASSREQGGSPLHF
CDR3 DNA: TGTGCCAGCAGCCGGGAACAGGGTGGGTCACCCCTCCACTTT